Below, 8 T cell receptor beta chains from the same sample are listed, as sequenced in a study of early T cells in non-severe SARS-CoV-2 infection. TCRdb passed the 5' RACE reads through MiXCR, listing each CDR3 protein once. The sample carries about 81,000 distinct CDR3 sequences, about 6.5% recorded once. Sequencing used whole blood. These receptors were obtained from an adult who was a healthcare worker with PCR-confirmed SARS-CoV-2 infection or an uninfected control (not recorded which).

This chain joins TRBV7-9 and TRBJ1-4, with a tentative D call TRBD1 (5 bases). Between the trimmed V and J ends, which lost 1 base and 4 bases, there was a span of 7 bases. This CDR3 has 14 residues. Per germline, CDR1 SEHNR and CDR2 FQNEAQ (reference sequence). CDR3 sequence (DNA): TGTGCCAGCAGCTTAGAGGGGTTTAATGAAAAACTGTTTTTT. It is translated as CASSLEGFNEKLFF.

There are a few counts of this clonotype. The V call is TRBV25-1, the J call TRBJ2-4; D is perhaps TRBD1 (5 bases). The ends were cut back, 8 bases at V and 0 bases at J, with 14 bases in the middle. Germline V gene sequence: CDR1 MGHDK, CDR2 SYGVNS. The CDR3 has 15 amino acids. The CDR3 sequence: CASADSTEAKNIQYF. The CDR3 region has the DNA TGTGCCAGCGCTGACTCGACAGAAGCCAAAAACATTCAGTACTTC.

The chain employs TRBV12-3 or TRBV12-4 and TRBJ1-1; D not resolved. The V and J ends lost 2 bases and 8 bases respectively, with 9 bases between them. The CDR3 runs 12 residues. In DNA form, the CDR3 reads TGTGCCAGCAGTTTATACCTCTCCGAAGCTTTCTTT. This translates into CASSLYLSEAFF.

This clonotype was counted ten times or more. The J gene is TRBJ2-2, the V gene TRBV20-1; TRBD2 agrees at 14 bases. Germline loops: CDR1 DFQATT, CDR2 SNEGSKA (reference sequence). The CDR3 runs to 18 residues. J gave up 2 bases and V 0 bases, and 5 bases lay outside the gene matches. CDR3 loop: CSARDRTSGGINTGELFF. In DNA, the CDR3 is TGCAGTGCTAGAGACCGGACTAGCGGGGGGATAAACACCGGGGAGCTGTTTTTT.

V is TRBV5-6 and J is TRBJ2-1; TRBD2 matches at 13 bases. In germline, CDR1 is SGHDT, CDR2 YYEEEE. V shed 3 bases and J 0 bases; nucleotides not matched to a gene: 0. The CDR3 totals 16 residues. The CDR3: CASSWTSGSSYNEQFF. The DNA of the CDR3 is TGTGCCAGCAGCTGGACTAGCGGGAGCTCCTACAATGAGCAGTTCTTC.

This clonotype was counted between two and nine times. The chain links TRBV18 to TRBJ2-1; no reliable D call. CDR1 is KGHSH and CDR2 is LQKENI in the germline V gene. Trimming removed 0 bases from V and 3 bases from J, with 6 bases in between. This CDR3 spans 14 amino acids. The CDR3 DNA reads TGTGCCAGCTCACCACCGGGATTCTACAATGAGCAGTTCTTC. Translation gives CASSPPGFYNEQFF. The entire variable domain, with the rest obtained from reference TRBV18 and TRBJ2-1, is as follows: NAGVMQNPRHLVRRRGQEARLRCSPMKGHSHVYWYRQLPEEGLKFMVYLQKENIIDESGMPKERFSAEFPKEGPSILRIQQVVRGDSAAYFCASSPPGFYNEQFFGPGTRLTVL.

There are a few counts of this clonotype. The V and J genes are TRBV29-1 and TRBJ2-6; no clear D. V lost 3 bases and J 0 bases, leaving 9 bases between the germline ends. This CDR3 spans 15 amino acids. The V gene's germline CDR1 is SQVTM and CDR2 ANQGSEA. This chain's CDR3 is CSVDTRASGANVLTF. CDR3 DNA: TGCAGCGTTGATACCAGAGCCTCTGGGGCCAACGTCCTGACTTTC. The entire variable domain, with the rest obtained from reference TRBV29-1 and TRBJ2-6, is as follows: SAVISQKPSRDICQRGTSLTIQCQVDSQVTMMFWYRQQPGQSLTLIATANQGSEATYESGFVIDKFPISRPNLTFSTLTVSNMSPEDSSIYLCSVDTRASGANVLTFGAGSRLTVL.

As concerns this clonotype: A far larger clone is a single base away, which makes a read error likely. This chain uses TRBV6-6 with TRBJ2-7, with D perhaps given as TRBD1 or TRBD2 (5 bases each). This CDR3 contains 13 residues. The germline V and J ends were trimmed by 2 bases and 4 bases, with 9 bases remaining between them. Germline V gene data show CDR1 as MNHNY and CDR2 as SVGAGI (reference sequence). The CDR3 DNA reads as TGTGCCAGCAGTTACGGGGGTTTGTACGAGCAGTACTTC. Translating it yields CASSYGGLYEQYF.